This is a list of T cell receptor beta chains from one sample in a study of blood T cells in healthy people across ages. Each CDR3 protein gets one entry after TCRdb re-called the 5' RACE reads with MiXCR. The sample contains some 1,800,000 distinct CDR3 sequences, 30% to 40% of which appear only once. Sequences were obtained from blood. These receptors were collected from a human donor in good health. Both conserved end residues are part of each CDR3. Each record gives: V gene, clone size, J gene, CDR3 protein. Expanded clones are given a class, and other clones once, few, many or no size at all.

TRBV11-2	few	TRBJ1-2	CASSSDRIYGYTF
TRBV4-2	few	TRBJ2-3	CASSRGLAATDTQYF
TRBV2	few	TRBJ1-5	CASSERDRDQPQHF
TRBV29-1	.	TRBJ1-2	CSAGQGAGYGYTF
TRBV29-1	.	TRBJ1-2	CSVRGTGNYYGYTF
TRBV5-1	few	TRBJ2-5	CASSLVGTAYETQYF
TRBV4-1	few	TRBJ2-7	CASSQGGSDFEQYF
TRBV7-2	.	TRBJ1-2	CASSLGAVLGYTF
TRBV6-1	.	TRBJ1-2	CASSGTTRGYGYTF
TRBV3-1	.	TRBJ2-5	CASSPVMMETQYF
TRBV4-3	.	TRBJ1-4	CASSQEGARREKLFF
TRBV27	few	TRBJ2-1	CASTPSMGGAIAVRQFF
TRBV4-1	.	TRBJ2-1	CASSQEAGDYNGQFF
TRBV5-1	.	TRBJ2-5	CASSFDPGTVQETQYF
TRBV7-9	.	TRBJ2-6	CASSLQTGANVPTF
TRBV5-1	.	TRBJ2-1	CASSQGQGRYNEQFF
TRBV6-5	.	TRBJ2-7	CAGSSQVPYEQYF
TRBV4-3	.	TRBJ1-2	CASSRDRLSYGYTF
TRBV7-3	.	TRBJ2-5	CASSWGTGGLETQYF
TRBV4-2	few	TRBJ1-5	CASSQDPVSNQPQHF
TRBV10-3	.	TRBJ1-2	CAAEGGLNYGYTF
TRBV7-3	.	TRBJ2-1	CASSPGTPTYNEQFF
TRBV10-3	.	TRBJ1-1	CAISELRTAEAFF
TRBV6-5	many	TRBJ2-3	CASRQGFTDTQYF
TRBV20-1	few	TRBJ2-7	CSGTGSLGHEQYF
TRBV29-1	.	TRBJ1-2	CSVVKGRGNGYTF
TRBV15	.	TRBJ2-1	CATKGLCNEQFF
TRBV20-1	few	TRBJ2-1	CSATTTPDRGTYNEQFF